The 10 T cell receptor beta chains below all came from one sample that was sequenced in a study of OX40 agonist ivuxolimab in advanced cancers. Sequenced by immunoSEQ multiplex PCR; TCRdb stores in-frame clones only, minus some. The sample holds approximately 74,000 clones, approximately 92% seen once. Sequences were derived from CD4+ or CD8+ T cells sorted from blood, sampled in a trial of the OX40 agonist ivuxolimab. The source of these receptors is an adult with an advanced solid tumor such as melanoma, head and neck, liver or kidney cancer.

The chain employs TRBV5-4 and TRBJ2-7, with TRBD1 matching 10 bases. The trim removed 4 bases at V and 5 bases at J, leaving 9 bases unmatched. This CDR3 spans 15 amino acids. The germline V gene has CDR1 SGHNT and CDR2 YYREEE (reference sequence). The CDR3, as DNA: TGTGCCAGCAGCATTCCGGGACAGGGGTTCAACGAGCAGTACTTC. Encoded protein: CASSIPGQGFNEQYF.

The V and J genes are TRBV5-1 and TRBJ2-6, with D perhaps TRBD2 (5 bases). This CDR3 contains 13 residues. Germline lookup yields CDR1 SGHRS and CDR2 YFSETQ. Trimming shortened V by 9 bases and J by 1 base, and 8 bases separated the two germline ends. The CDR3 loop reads CATGVSGANVLTF. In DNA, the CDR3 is TGCGCCACCGGGGTGTCTGGGGCCAACGTCCTGACTTTC.

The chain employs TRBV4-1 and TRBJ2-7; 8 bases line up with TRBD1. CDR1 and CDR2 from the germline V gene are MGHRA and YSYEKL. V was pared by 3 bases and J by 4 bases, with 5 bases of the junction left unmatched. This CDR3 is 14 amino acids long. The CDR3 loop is CASSHDRGQYEQYF. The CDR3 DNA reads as TGCGCCAGCAGCCACGACAGGGGCCAGTACGAGCAGTACTTC.

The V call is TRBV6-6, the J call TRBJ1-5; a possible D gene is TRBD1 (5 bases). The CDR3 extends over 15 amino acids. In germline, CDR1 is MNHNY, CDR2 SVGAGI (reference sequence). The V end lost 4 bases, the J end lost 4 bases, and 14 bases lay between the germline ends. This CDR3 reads CASSWTTEPNQPQHF. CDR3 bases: TGTGCCAGCAGTTGGACGACAGAGCCTAATCAGCCCCAGCATTTT.

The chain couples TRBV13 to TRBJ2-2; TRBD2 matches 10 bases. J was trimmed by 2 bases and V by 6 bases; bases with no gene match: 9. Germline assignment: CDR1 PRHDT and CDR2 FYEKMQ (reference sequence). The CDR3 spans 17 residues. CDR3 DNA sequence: TGTGCCAGCAGGCAGTCCAGCGGGAGGGCCAACACCGGGGAGCTGTTTTTT. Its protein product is CASRQSSGRANTGELFF.

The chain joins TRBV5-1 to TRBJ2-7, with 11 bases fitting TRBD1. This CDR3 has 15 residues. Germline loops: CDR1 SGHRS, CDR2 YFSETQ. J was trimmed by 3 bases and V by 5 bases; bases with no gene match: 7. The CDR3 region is CASSFGQGANYEQYF. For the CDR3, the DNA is TGCGCCAGCAGTTTCGGACAGGGGGCAAACTACGAGCAGTACTTC.

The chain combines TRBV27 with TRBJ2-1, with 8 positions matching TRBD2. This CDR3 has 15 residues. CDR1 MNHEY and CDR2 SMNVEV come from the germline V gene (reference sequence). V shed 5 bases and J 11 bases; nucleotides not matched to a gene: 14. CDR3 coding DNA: TGTGCCAGCAGTCCGGGAGCGGGAGAGCAAGGACAGCAGTTCTTC. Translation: CASSPGAGEQGQQFF.

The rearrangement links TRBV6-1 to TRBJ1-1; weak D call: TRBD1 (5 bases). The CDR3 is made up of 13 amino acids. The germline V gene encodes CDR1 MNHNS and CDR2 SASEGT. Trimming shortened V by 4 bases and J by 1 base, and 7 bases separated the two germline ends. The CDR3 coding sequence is TGTGCCAGCAGTGGGCAGGGGAACACTGAAGCTTTCTTT. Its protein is CASSGQGNTEAFF.

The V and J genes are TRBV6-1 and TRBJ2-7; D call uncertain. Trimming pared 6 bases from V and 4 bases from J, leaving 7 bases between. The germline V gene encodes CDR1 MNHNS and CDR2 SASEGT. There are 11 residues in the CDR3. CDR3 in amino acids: CASSNLYEQYF. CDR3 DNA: TGTGCCAGCAGCAATTTATACGAGCAGTACTTC.

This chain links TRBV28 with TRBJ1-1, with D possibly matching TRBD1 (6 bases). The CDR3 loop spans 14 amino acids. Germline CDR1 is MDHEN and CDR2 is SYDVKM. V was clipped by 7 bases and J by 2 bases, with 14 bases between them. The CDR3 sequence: CASTTMDRNTEAFF. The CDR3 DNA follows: TGTGCCAGCACTACGATGGACAGAAACACTGAAGCTTTCTTT.